This record looks at one T cell receptor beta chain sequence and its context. Antigen specificity is unknown. This CDR3 contains 14 residues. Germline loops: CDR1 KGHSH, CDR2 LQKENI. Trimming removed 4 bases from V and 0 bases from J, with 7 bases in between. The entry originates in a study of cytomegalovirus exposure and HLA in healthy donors. Broader study findings: Presence/absence analyses assumed roughly uniform sequencing depth across donors, which may not hold. A reported reduction in N-insertions relative to the 666-donor mean was seen in an Asian-associated ancestry cluster in a later analysis. An analysis that was carried out later associated 15,000 to 20,000 TCR beta sequences with HLA alleles at 0.05 false discovery rate. One variant, a missense change in DCLRE1C, was linked in a later analysis to TCR beta V- and J-gene trimming.

This PCR relied on a set of 60 Vbeta primers and 13 Jbeta primers. The data were produced by immunoSEQ multiplex PCR, yet TCRdb's version contains in-frame clones alone and is incomplete. This table holds some 99,000 clones, 60% to 75% found once. The sequencing input was PBMCs. This chain uses TRBV18 with TRBJ2-1; D gene unclear. The clonotype comes from a female donor in good health and CMV-seronegative. The CDR3 nucleotides read TGTGCCAGCTCACTGTCCAGCTCCTACAATGAGCAGTTCTTC. It yields the protein CASSLSSSYNEQFF.